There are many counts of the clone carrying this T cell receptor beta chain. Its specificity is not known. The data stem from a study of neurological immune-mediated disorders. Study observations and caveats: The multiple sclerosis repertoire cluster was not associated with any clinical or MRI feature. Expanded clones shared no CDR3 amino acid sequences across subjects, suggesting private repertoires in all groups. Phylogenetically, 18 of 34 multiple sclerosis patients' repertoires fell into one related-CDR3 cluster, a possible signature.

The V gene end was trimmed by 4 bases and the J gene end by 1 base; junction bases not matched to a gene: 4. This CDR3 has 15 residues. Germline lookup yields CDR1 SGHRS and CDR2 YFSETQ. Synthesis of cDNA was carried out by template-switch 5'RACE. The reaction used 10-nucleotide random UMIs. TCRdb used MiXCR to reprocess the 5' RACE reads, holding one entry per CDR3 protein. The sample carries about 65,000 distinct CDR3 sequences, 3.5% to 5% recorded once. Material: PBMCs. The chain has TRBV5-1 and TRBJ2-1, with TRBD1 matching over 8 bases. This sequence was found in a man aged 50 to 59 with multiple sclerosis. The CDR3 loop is CASSTGQGSYNEQFF. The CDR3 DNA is TGCGCCAGCAGCACAGGACAGGGATCCTACAATGAGCAGTTCTTC.